Each of the 3 T cell receptor beta chains below was sequenced from the same sample in a study of sequential checkpoint blockade in melanoma. Noted treatment: randomized to nivolumab then ipilimumab (arm A) or the reverse (arm B). Assay: immunoSEQ multiplex PCR; the TCRdb copy retains only in-frame clones and omits some. The sample carries some 9,600 clones, under 30% recorded once. The sequenced sample was tumor tissue (inferred from file names), obtained from a patient given nivolumab and ipilimumab in sequence. Receptors originate from a human donor with melanoma.

This clone was detected only a few times. The chain links TRBV12-5 to TRBJ1-1; TRBD1 agrees at 7 bases. The CDR3 runs to 14 residues. CDR1 is LGHNT, CDR2 FRNRAP, per germline. The CDR3 sequence: CASTLSPTGIEAFF. Written as DNA, the CDR3 is TGTGCCAGCACCCTCTCCCCGACAGGGATTGAAGCTTTCTTT.

The chain is built from TRBV25-1 and TRBJ2-2; a possible D gene is TRBD2 (6 bases). With 6 bases removed from V and 8 bases from J, the gap between germline ends came to 13 bases. Germline V gene lookup returns CDR1 MGHDK and CDR2 SYGVNS. The CDR3 contains 13 residues. CDR3 sequence reads: CASSGSSAGELFF. CDR3 bases: TGTGCCAGCAGCGGGAGTTCAGCTGGGGAGCTGTTTTTT.

The V call is TRBV18, the J call TRBJ1-3; D unresolved. Germline V gene sequence: CDR1 KGHSH, CDR2 LQKENI. Trimming shortened V by 1 base and J by 0 bases, and 10 bases separated the two germline ends. The CDR3 consists of 16 residues. The CDR3 DNA follows: TGTGCCAGCTCACCACGGACTCCAGGCTCTGGAAACACCATATATTTT. Its protein product is CASSPRTPGSGNTIYF.